Below are 27 T cell receptor beta chains sequenced from a single sample in a study of beta chain features in type 1 diabetes listed by TCRdb under 2018. The library was generated by the immunoSEQ multiplex PCR assay. The entire isolated RNA was reverse transcribed using the High Capacity cDNA Reverse Transcription Kit, and thus expressed TCRB transcripts were sequenced. Entries here come from immuneACCESS through TCRdb and include only in-frame sequences with V and J called. Some clones fail to appear in such tables; in the studies checked, an unresolved V gene covers under half of the shortfall, and the cause of the remainder is unknown. The table for this sample lists over 100,000 clones; roughly 40% of them were counted only once. Of the sample, less than 0.08% is held by the ten largest clones. Sequencing was carried out using stem cell memory CD4+ T cells from blood. Sample cell subset or site, as interpreted from the label and publication: stem cell-like memory CD4+ T cells. The origin of the receptors is a woman aged 18-29 years in good health.

V and J are TRBV6-5 and TRBJ2-5; tentative D call: TRBD1 (6 bases). The J call may be wrong; the DNA end is better matched by TRBJ2-7. CDR1 and CDR2 from the germline V gene are MNHEY and SVGAGI. The CDR3 is made up of 14 amino acids. CDR3 nucleotide sequence: TGTGCCAGCAGTTACGGCAGGGGCTCCTACGAGCAGTACTTC. It encodes CASSYGRGSYEQYF.

This chain connects TRBV5-4 to TRBJ1-1, with D possibly matching TRBD1 (6 bases). The CDR3 is 13 amino acids. Trimming stripped 4 bases from V and 2 bases from J, with 9 bases between. Germline CDR1 SGHNT, CDR2 YYREEE (reference sequence). The CDR3 DNA sequence: TGTGCCAGCAGCAGGGGGATAAACACTGAAGCTTTCTTT. Amino acids: CASSRGINTEAFF.

A note on this clone: One end of the junction fails to match germline, which may point to a read error. V usage is TRBV6-5 and J usage is TRBJ2-3, with a weak D call TRBD2 (5 bases). The CDR3 has 15 amino acids. Germline loops: CDR1 MNHEY, CDR2 SVGAGI. CDR3 region: CAISDYLSDTDTQYF. The CDR3 nucleotides are TGTGCCATCAGTGACTACCTGAGCGACACAGATACGCAGTATTTT.

The chain joins TRBV25-1 to TRBJ2-4; 12 nucleotides agree with TRBD1. The CDR3 has 18 residues. The germline V gene encodes CDR1 MGHDK and CDR2 SYGVNS. The trim removed 1 base at V and 3 bases at J, leaving 7 bases unmatched. The CDR3 loop reads CASSEFGGQGAVKNIQYF. The CDR3 nucleotides read TGTGCCAGCAGTGAATTTGGGGGACAGGGGGCTGTCAAAAACATTCAGTACTTC.

The CDR3 loop is CASSSPGDSPREQYF. The DNA for the CDR3 is TGCGCCAGCAGCTCACCGGGGGATTCGCCGCGTGAGCAGTACTTC. The genes are TRBV5-1 and TRBJ2-7; tentatively, D is TRBD2 (6 bases). Deletions cut 3 bases from V and 7 bases from J, with 20 bases between. This CDR3 has 15 amino acids. Germline values: CDR1 SGHRS, CDR2 YFSETQ.

The J gene is TRBJ2-7, the V gene TRBV7-2; 11 bases are shared with TRBD2. After removal of 5 bases from V and 0 bases from J, the junction contained 12 bases not matched to a gene. CDR1 is SGHTA and CDR2 is FQGNSA in the germline V gene. CDR3 size: 18 residues. CDR3 nucleotides: TGTGCCAGCAGCGGGGGGGGACTAGCGGCCCCCTACTCCTACGAGCAGTACTTC. Translated: CASSGGGLAAPYSYEQYF.

The rearrangement joins TRBV27 to TRBJ1-2, with 7 positions matching TRBD1. This CDR3 has 15 residues. Trimming cost V 3 bases and J 4 bases; bases outside gene matches: 8. Germline CDR1 and CDR2: MNHEY and SMNVEV (reference sequence). CDR3 sequence reads: CASSFDRATGYGYTF. The CDR3 nucleotides are TGTGCCAGCAGTTTTGACAGGGCGACTGGCTATGGCTACACCTTC.

The J gene is TRBJ2-7, the V gene TRBV18, with 9 bases identical to TRBD1. This CDR3 is 15 amino acids long. Germline-derived CDR1 and CDR2 are KGHSH and LQKENI. V gave up 0 bases and J gave up 4 bases; unmatched junction bases: 4. DNA of the CDR3: TGTGCCAGCTCACCACCGAGAGGGACAGGGTACGAGCAGTACTTC. Encoded protein: CASSPPRGTGYEQYF.

V usage is TRBV6-4 and J usage is TRBJ2-1; 11 bases align to TRBD2. V shed 2 bases, J shed 7 bases, and the junction held 4 bases outside the gene matches. Germline lookup yields CDR1 MRHNA and CDR2 SNTAGT. The length of the CDR3 is 15 residues. This CDR3 is CASSDLAGGRNEQFF. The CDR3 coding sequence is TGTGCCAGCAGTGACCTAGCGGGAGGTCGGAATGAGCAGTTCTTC.

This clone occurred a few times. This rearrangement joins TRBV7-2 to TRBJ2-5; 10 bases align to TRBD1. The germline CDR1 and CDR2 sequences are SGHTA and FQGNSA. V lost 5 bases and J lost 1; bases outside the gene matches: 10. The CDR3 length is 17 residues. CDR3 sequence (DNA): TGTGCCAGCAGCACCCGGACGCGGGACAGGGGCCAAGAGACCCAGTACTTC. Amino acids: CASSTRTRDRGQETQYF.

The chain is built from TRBV10-3 and TRBJ1-2, with D unresolved. This CDR3 has 16 residues. Trimming pared 0 bases from V and 4 bases from J, leaving 15 bases between. Looked up from germline, CDR1 is ENHRY and CDR2 is SYGVKD. The CDR3 DNA reads TGTGCCATCAGTGAGTCGACGGGGAGGGTTCGCTATGGCTACACCTTC. This sequence encodes CAISESTGRVRYGYTF.

This clone was detected only once. The V gene is TRBV28, the J gene TRBJ2-4; D gene ambiguous. Trimming stripped 3 bases from V and 7 bases from J, with 10 bases between. In germline, CDR1 is MDHEN, CDR2 SYDVKM. This CDR3 spans 13 amino acids. The CDR3 is CASSFPVENIQYF. The DNA for the CDR3 is TGTGCCAGCAGTTTCCCGGTAGAGAACATTCAGTACTTC.

The chain joins TRBV30 to TRBJ2-7; TRBD2 might be the D (6 bases). This CDR3 is 14 amino acids long. CDR1 is GTSNPN and CDR2 is SVGIG in the germline V gene (reference sequence). V lost 5 bases and J lost 2, with 16 bases in between. The CDR3: CAWFNSGPTYEQYF. The CDR3 DNA reads TGTGCCTGGTTCAATAGCGGACCGACCTACGAGCAGTACTTC.

V gene TRBV6-5 combines with J gene TRBJ1-5, with 7 positions matching TRBD1. J gave up 4 bases and V 4 bases, and 10 bases lay outside the gene matches. The CDR3 has 16 residues. Per the germline V gene, CDR1 is MNHEY and CDR2 is SVGAGI. CDR3 residues: CASSSRPGQINQPQHF. The CDR3 DNA reads TGTGCCAGCAGTTCACGCCCGGGACAGATAAATCAGCCCCAGCATTTT.

The chain uses TRBV25-1 and TRBJ1-4; no definite D call. The germline V gene encodes CDR1 MGHDK and CDR2 SYGVNS. The CDR3 has 15 residues. Trimming shortened V by 1 base and J by 4 bases, and 10 bases separated the two germline ends. CDR3 DNA sequence: TGTGCCAGCAGTGAATTGGGCATCCGTAATGAAAAACTGTTTTTT. Residues: CASSELGIRNEKLFF.

The chain combines TRBV4-1 with TRBJ2-3; weak D call: TRBD1 (5 bases). The V end lost 0 bases, the J end lost 1 base, and 20 bases lay between the germline ends. Germline-derived CDR1 and CDR2 are MGHRA and YSYEKL. The CDR3 runs 19 residues. The CDR3, as DNA: TGCGCCAGCAGCCAAGATCGGTTTGGAAGGGGCTTAGGCACAGATACGCAGTATTTT. The encoded protein is CASSQDRFGRGLGTDTQYF.

This clone was picked up a small number of times. This chain joins TRBV15 and TRBJ1-5; 7 bases agree with TRBD1. CDR1 LNHNV and CDR2 YYDKDF come from the germline V gene (reference sequence). J lost 0 bases, V lost 6 bases, and 8 bases had no gene match. The CDR3 contains 16 residues. CDR3 sequence: CATRVDRTFSNQPQHF. CDR3 nucleotides: TGTGCCACCAGGGTGGACAGGACTTTTAGCAATCAGCCCCAGCATTTT.

The chain recombines TRBV7-8 with TRBJ2-3; D unresolved. The CDR3 covers 11 residues. V gave up 5 bases and J gave up 6 bases, with 6 bases separating them. Germline V gene sequence: CDR1 SGHVS, CDR2 FQNEAQ. CDR3: CASSPADTQYF. The CDR3 nucleotides are TGTGCCAGCAGCCCCGCGGATACGCAGTATTTT.

The chain links TRBV7-9 to TRBJ2-1; TRBD2 matches at 11 bases. The CDR3 contains 19 residues. V dropped 7 bases and J dropped 1; count of bases not matched to a gene: 15. The germline V gene encodes CDR1 SEHNR and CDR2 FQNEAQ (reference sequence). CDR3 sequence (DNA): TGTGCCAGCACCAACCCCCTGGGACTAGCGGAGCAGTCCTACAATGAGCAGTTCTTC. Protein: CASTNPLGLAEQSYNEQFF. The entire variable domain, with the rest obtained from reference TRBV7-9 and TRBJ2-1, is as follows: DTGVSQNPRHKITKRGQNVTFRCDPISEHNRLYWYRQTLGQGPEFLTYFQNEAQLEKSRLLSDRFSAERPKGSFSTLEIQRTEQGDSAMYLCASTNPLGLAEQSYNEQFFGPGTRLTVL.

This clone is a singleton in its sample. The chain has TRBV20-1 and TRBJ2-5; D not resolved. Germline-derived CDR1 and CDR2 are DFQATT and SNEGSKA (reference sequence). CDR3 length equals 11 residues. The V end lost 1 base, the J end lost 3 bases, and 3 bases lay between the germline ends. CDR3 nucleotide sequence: TGCAGTGCTAGAGCTGAAGAGACCCAGTACTTC. Protein product: CSARAEETQYF.

The chain joins TRBV4-2 to TRBJ1-5, with unresolved D. The germline V gene encodes CDR1 LGHNA and CDR2 YNFKEQ. This CDR3 comprises 15 residues. Deletions cut 0 bases from V and 1 base from J, with 7 bases between. CDR3 region: CASSQDGGSNQPQHF. Written as DNA, the CDR3 is TGTGCCAGCAGCCAAGATGGCGGAAGCAATCAGCCCCAGCATTTT.

This chain joins TRBV9 and TRBJ2-7, with D tentatively TRBD2 (6 bases). This CDR3 has 15 residues. The ends were cut back, 0 bases at V and 3 bases at J, with 13 bases in the middle. Germline V gives CDR1 SGDLS, CDR2 YYNGEE. CDR3 in amino acids: CASSVELGGVYEQYF. DNA for the CDR3: TGTGCCAGCAGCGTAGAATTGGGCGGGGTCTACGAGCAGTACTTC. Using reference TRBV9 and TRBJ2-7 for the parts outside the CDR3, the full variable domain is DSGVTQTPKHLITATGQRVTLRCSPRSGDLSVYWYQQSLDQGLQFLIQYYNGEERAKGNILERFSAQQFPDLHSELNLSSLELGDSALYFCASSVELGGVYEQYFGPGTRLTVT.

The chain uses TRBV4-3 and TRBJ2-2, with 8 bases lining up with TRBD2. The length of the CDR3 is 16 residues. The V segment lost 3 bases and the J segment 2 bases; nucleotides outside the gene matches: 5. CDR1 is LGHNA, CDR2 YSLEER, per germline. The CDR3 nucleotides read TGCGCCAGCAGCCAGAGCGGACTAGCCAACACCGGGGAGCTGTTTTTT. Its protein product is CASSQSGLANTGELFF.

The chain has TRBV6-6 and TRBJ2-1, with TRBD1 matching over 7 bases. The CDR3 is 15 residues long. V gave up 5 bases and J gave up 0 bases; unmatched junction bases: 4. Looked up from germline, CDR1 is MNHNY and CDR2 is SVGAGI (reference sequence). The CDR3 loop reads CASSGTASSYNEQFF. CDR3 in DNA: TGTGCCAGCAGTGGGACAGCCAGCTCCTACAATGAGCAGTTCTTC.

The chain carries TRBV28 and TRBJ2-5; maybe TRBD1 (8 bases). Per germline, CDR1 MDHEN and CDR2 SYDVKM. CDR3 length: 15 residues. Between the trimmed V and J ends, which lost 6 bases and 5 bases, there was a span of 19 bases. The CDR3 DNA follows: TGTGCCAGCAGGACAGGGGCCGCCGGGAGGGAGACCCAGTACTTC. It codes for CASRTGAAGRETQYF.

V is TRBV4-2 and J is TRBJ2-7; 11 positions agree with TRBD2. CDR3 size: 18 residues. Germline lookup yields CDR1 LGHNA and CDR2 YNFKEQ. Germline trimming cut 4 bases from V and 4 bases from J; bases unmatched to any gene: 15. The CDR3, as DNA: TGTGCCAGCAGCCGGGAACCTAGCGGGAGGTCCTACGCATACGAGCAGTACTTC. It yields the protein CASSREPSGRSYAYEQYF.

V usage is TRBV9 and J usage is TRBJ2-7, with a possible D match to TRBD1 (6 bases). Germline CDR1 reads SGDLS; CDR2 reads YYNGEE. The CDR3 totals 13 residues. The V and J ends lost 1 base and 3 bases respectively, with 8 bases between them. The CDR3 nucleotides are TGTGCCAGCAGCGTAAAAGGGGGCTACGAGCAGTACTTC. It is translated as CASSVKGGYEQYF.